The 27 T cell receptor beta chains given below trace back to one sample, sequenced in a study of response to subunit inactivated influenza vaccine. TCRdb used MiXCR to reprocess the RT-PCR reads, holding one entry per CDR3 protein. The sample has about 540,000 distinct CDR3 sequences, less than 25% seen once. This same sample was also taken into another study, of T cells expressing NK-cell markers. From that study: 5'RACE template switching with UMIs generated TCR beta cDNA.

Here the sequenced sample was CD4+ T cells sorted from PBMCs, taken 11 to 12 days after vaccination. These receptors were taken from a man aged 50 or older who received an inactivated influenza vaccine.

The gene calls are TRBV5-1 and TRBJ2-5; 7 bases agree with TRBD1. The CDR3 loop spans 14 amino acids. With V trimmed by 8 bases and J by 5 bases, 12 bases remained unmatched. In germline, CDR1 is SGHRS, CDR2 YFSETQ. CDR3: CASTTGMVGETQYF. The DNA of the CDR3 is TGCGCCAGTACGACAGGGATGGTTGGGGAGACCCAGTACTTC.

This chain uses TRBV7-2 with TRBJ2-7; TRBD2 agrees at 10 bases. Per germline, CDR1 SGHTA and CDR2 FQGNSA. The CDR3 sequence is 15 residues long. With 5 bases clipped from V and 0 bases from J, the junction kept 4 bases outside the gene matches. DNA for the CDR3: TGTGCCAGCAGCCCAGCGGGGGGGCCCTCCTACGAGCAGTACTTC. Its translation: CASSPAGGPSYEQYF.

This clonotype was recorded many times. This chain uses TRBV20-1 with TRBJ2-1, with TRBD2 identical over 12 bases. Germline lookup yields CDR1 DFQATT and CDR2 SNEGSKA (reference sequence). The V segment lost 3 bases and the J segment 3 bases; nucleotides outside the gene matches: 18. CDR3 size: 20 residues. The CDR3 sequence is CSASGQGGLAGPYIYNEQFF. As DNA, the CDR3 is TGCAGTGCTAGTGGGCAGGGAGGACTAGCGGGGCCCTATATCTACAATGAGCAGTTCTTC.

The V and J genes are TRBV5-1 and TRBJ1-1, with D perhaps TRBD1 (5 bases). The germline V gene encodes CDR1 SGHRS and CDR2 YFSETQ. The V end was cut by 0 bases, the J end by 5 bases, with 14 bases between. The CDR3 is 15 residues long. CDR3 region: CASSLAFGGVTEAFF. CDR3 coding DNA: TGCGCCAGCAGCTTGGCCTTTGGAGGGGTAACTGAAGCTTTCTTT.

This clonotype was counted only a few times. The chain joins TRBV28 to TRBJ1-1, with D possibly TRBD1 on 5 matching bases. Germline values: CDR1 MDHEN, CDR2 SYDVKM. CDR3 length: 16 residues. The V gene lost 3 bases and the J gene lost 1 base, with 15 bases spanning the gap. CDR3 loop: CASSFAVGGSNTEAFF. Here the CDR3 DNA reads TGTGCCAGCAGTTTCGCCGTCGGGGGATCGAACACTGAAGCTTTCTTT.

This clonotype was counted a single time. The genes are TRBV5-4 and TRBJ1-2, with 9 bases aligning to TRBD1. V shed 0 bases and J 7 bases; nucleotides not matched to a gene: 4. CDR1 and CDR2 from the germline V gene are SGHNT and YYREEE (reference sequence). This CDR3 is 14 amino acids long. The CDR3 DNA follows: TGTGCCAGCAGCTTGGGACAGGGGGGCGGTGGCTACACCTTC. Its protein is CASSLGQGGGGYTF.

In regard to this clonotype: One junction end does not reproduce the germline sequence, and a read error may be involved. The chain uses TRBV20-1 and TRBJ2-3, with 8 bases lining up with TRBD1. The CDR3 sequence is 13 residues long. Germline CDR1 and CDR2: DFQATT and SNEGSKA (reference sequence). DNA for the CDR3: TGCAGTTCTAGATGGGACAGGTCAGATACGCAGTATTTT. This encodes CSSRWDRSDTQYF.

This clonotype has just a few counts. V and J are TRBV7-2 and TRBJ1-2, with D possibly TRBD1 on 5 matching bases. V lost 5 bases and J 8 bases, leaving 15 bases between the germline ends. The CDR3 has 13 amino acids. Germline CDR1 reads SGHTA; CDR2 reads FQGNSA. CDR3 DNA: TGTGCCAGCAGCCCGGAGGGGCACAGCGGCTACACCTTC. Translated: CASSPEGHSGYTF.

A few counts support this clonotype. The chain couples TRBV11-2 to TRBJ1-1; 9 nucleotides match TRBD1. The germline CDR1 and CDR2 sequences are SGHAT and FQNNGV. The CDR3 covers 15 residues. Trimming took 5 bases from V and 2 from J; bases not matched to a gene: 6. This CDR3 is CASSAPDRGNTEAFF. In DNA, the CDR3 is TGTGCCAGCAGCGCCCCGGACAGGGGAAACACTGAAGCTTTCTTT.

The chain is built from TRBV7-9 and TRBJ2-7; D is ambiguous. From germline, CDR1 is SEHNR and CDR2 FQNEAQ (reference sequence). V lost 3 bases and J 1 base, leaving 13 bases between the germline ends. CDR3 length: 15 residues. The CDR3: CASSFDRAVSYEQYF. The CDR3 DNA sequence: TGTGCCAGCAGCTTCGACCGGGCGGTGTCCTACGAGCAGTACTTC.

This clonotype was found a few times. V is TRBV28 and J is TRBJ2-7, with TRBD1 matching over 7 bases. Trimming removed 6 bases from V and 1 base from J; junction bases left unmatched: 3. Per the germline V gene, CDR1 is MDHEN and CDR2 is SYDVKM. The CDR3 is 13 residues long. The CDR3 here is CASRRDRSYEQYF. CDR3 DNA sequence: TGTGCCAGCAGAAGGGACAGATCCTACGAGCAGTACTTC.

This clonotype came up a few times. The chain employs TRBV15 and TRBJ2-3; D tentatively reads TRBD1 or TRBD2 (5 bases each). Germline V gene sequence: CDR1 LNHNV, CDR2 YYDKDF (reference sequence). There are 13 residues in the CDR3. V lost 2 bases and J 6 bases, leaving 9 bases between the germline ends. The CDR3 sequence is CATSRNEGDTQYF. Here the CDR3 DNA reads TGTGCCACCAGCAGAAATGAGGGGGATACGCAGTATTTT.

The chain is built from TRBV28 and TRBJ2-1; 7 bases match TRBD1. This CDR3 has 13 residues. CDR1 is MDHEN and CDR2 is SYDVKM in the germline V gene. J lost 9 bases, V lost 8 bases, and 10 bases had no gene match. CDR3 DNA: TGTGCCAGCGGGACAGTCCATCGAGGTGAGCAGTTCTTC. Its translation is CASGTVHRGEQFF.

This clonotype came up a few times. V usage is TRBV20-1 and J usage is TRBJ1-1; tentative D call: TRBD1 (5 bases). The germline gives CDR1 DFQATT, CDR2 SNEGSKA (reference sequence). This CDR3 has 16 amino acids. Trimming cost V 0 bases and J 4 bases, with 18 bases left between them. CDR3 loop: CSAREGTGILSTEAFF. The CDR3 DNA is TGCAGTGCTAGAGAAGGGACCGGGATATTGAGCACTGAAGCTTTCTTT.

This clonotype was seen only a few times. The CDR3 is CASSLLRAGGGNEQFF. The CDR3 DNA reads as TGTGCCAGCAGCTTATTGCGAGCGGGAGGGGGCAATGAGCAGTTCTTC. The gene calls are TRBV11-2 and TRBJ2-1; 10 nucleotides line up with TRBD2. V shed 2 bases and J 6 bases; nucleotides not matched to a gene: 7. Germline V gene sequence: CDR1 SGHAT, CDR2 FQNNGV. The CDR3 has 16 amino acids.

This clonotype was seen only a few times. The V gene is TRBV4-1, the J gene TRBJ2-7; D is unclear. CDR3 length equals 13 residues. V lost 1 base, J lost 4 bases, and 8 bases lay in between. CDR1 is MGHRA, CDR2 YSYEKL, per germline. The CDR3 spells CASSQVPGYEQYF. In DNA, the CDR3 is TGCGCCAGCAGCCAAGTCCCTGGGTACGAGCAGTACTTC.

This clonotype was found a few times. The chain links TRBV10-3 to TRBJ2-2, with TRBD2 matching 7 bases. V shed 8 bases and J 4 bases; nucleotides not matched to a gene: 7. This CDR3 comprises 14 residues. Germline V CDR1 and CDR2: ENHRY, SYGVKD. The CDR3, as DNA: TGTGCCATCGGGAGGGGCACGGGCACCGGGGAGCTGTTTTTT. It yields the protein CAIGRGTGTGELFF.

V usage is TRBV5-1 and J usage is TRBJ1-2; maybe TRBD1 (6 bases). Germline loops: CDR1 SGHRS, CDR2 YFSETQ. There are 15 residues in the CDR3. With 0 bases removed from V and 6 bases from J, the gap between germline ends came to 15 bases. CDR3 sequence reads: CASSLAIGTKNGYTF. The CDR3 DNA sequence: TGCGCCAGCAGCTTGGCCATAGGGACAAAAAATGGCTACACCTTC.

The chain recombines TRBV7-2 with TRBJ2-1; TRBD2 agrees at 7 bases. Germline V gene data show CDR1 as SGHTA and CDR2 as FQGNSA. Trimming at V came to 5 bases and at J to 7 bases, leaving 11 bases not matched to a gene. This CDR3 is built from 15 residues. CDR3 in DNA: TGTGCCAGCAGCAGCCCCAGGACTAGTGGGAATGAGCAGTTCTTC. Its translation: CASSSPRTSGNEQFF.

This chain links TRBV24-1 with TRBJ2-2; the D gene is possibly TRBD2 (6 bases). There are 15 residues in the CDR3. Looked up from germline, CDR1 is KGHDR and CDR2 is SFDVKD. V lost 3 bases to trimming and J lost 4 bases, with 11 bases between them. The CDR3 DNA sequence: TGTGCCACCAGTGATGGTGGGGGAGGCACCGGGGAGCTGTTTTTT. Translated: CATSDGGGGTGELFF.

The sample holds a few counts of this clonotype. J is TRBJ2-7 and V is TRBV15, with TRBD2 identical over 8 bases. The CDR3 spans 14 residues. The trim removed 11 bases at V and 2 bases at J, leaving 11 bases unmatched. Germline-derived CDR1 and CDR2 are LNHNV and YYDKDF (reference sequence). The CDR3 is CASSSGWEPYEQYF. The DNA for the CDR3 is TGTGCCTCTTCTAGCGGGTGGGAACCCTACGAGCAGTACTTC.

This chain joins TRBV2 and TRBJ2-3; TRBD1 matches 8 bases. This CDR3 comprises 14 residues. Germline V gives CDR1 SNHLY, CDR2 FYNNEI. V shed 3 bases and J 3 bases; nucleotides not matched to a gene: 2. CDR3 nucleotide sequence: TGTGCCAGCAGTGAGACAGGGGTGACAGATACGCAGTATTTT. Its protein is CASSETGVTDTQYF.

CDR3 DNA: TGTGCCAGCAGCTTCTCTGGACAGGGGACCGGGGAGCTGTTTTTT. Translated, it gives CASSFSGQGTGELFF. The V and J genes are TRBV5-8 and TRBJ2-2, with 9 positions matching TRBD1. The CDR3 extends over 15 amino acids. Trimming cost V 2 bases and J 5 bases; bases outside gene matches: 4. CDR1 and CDR2 from the germline V gene are SGHTS and YDEGEE. Variable domain in full (rest from reference TRBV5-8 and TRBJ2-2): EAGVTQSPTHLIKTRGQQATLRCSPISGHTSVYWYQQALGLGLQFLLWYDEGEERNRGNFPPRFSGRQFPNYSSELNVNALELEDSALYLCASSFSGQGTGELFFGEGSRLTVL.

The chain uses TRBV20-1 and TRBJ2-5; 8 nucleotides line up with TRBD1. The junction had 17 bases not matched to a gene; V was cut back by 0 bases and J by 5 bases. The CDR3 has 18 residues. Germline V gene lookup returns CDR1 DFQATT and CDR2 SNEGSKA (reference sequence). As DNA, the CDR3 is TGCAGTGCTAGAGATCCCAGGGGGCCCTCCGGAGGCTGGGAGACCCAGTACTTC. This gives the protein CSARDPRGPSGGWETQYF.

In this sample, this clonotype turned up a few times. The chain employs TRBV9 and TRBJ2-7; the D is unclear. Germline V gives CDR1 SGDLS, CDR2 YYNGEE. The germline V and J ends were trimmed by 0 bases and 0 bases, with 7 bases remaining between them. The CDR3 loop spans 14 amino acids. The CDR3 reads CASSVVADSYEQYF. The CDR3 nucleotides are TGTGCCAGCAGCGTAGTGGCTGACTCCTACGAGCAGTACTTC.

This chain links TRBV5-1 with TRBJ2-2; 8 bases line up with TRBD2. Germline V CDR1 and CDR2: SGHRS, YFSETQ. Trimming at V came to 2 bases and at J to 9 bases, leaving 6 bases not matched to a gene. CDR3 length: 14 residues. The CDR3 DNA sequence: TGCGCCAGCAGCTTAGCGGGAGAACGACGGGAGCTGTTTTTT. Translating it yields CASSLAGERRELFF.

The rearrangement links TRBV9 to TRBJ2-3, with unresolved D. CDR3 length: 15 amino acids. CDR1 and CDR2 from the germline V gene are SGDLS and YYNGEE. The V end lost 0 bases, the J end lost 2 bases, and 10 bases lay between the germline ends. The CDR3 region has the DNA TGTGCCAGCAGCGTAGCTACTGGATTCACAGATACGCAGTATTTT. Its protein is CASSVATGFTDTQYF.